Below, 27 T cell receptor beta chains from the same sample are listed, as sequenced in a study of cytotoxic CD8 clonotypes in ibrutinib-treated CLL. The repertoire was sequenced with immunoSEQ multiplex PCR; TCRdb's copy has only in-frame clones and lacks some. The sample shows 140,000 to 150,000 clones, 76% of them seen only once. Sequencing used PBMCs, obtained after 24 months of ibrutinib treatment. These receptor sequences come from a human donor with chronic lymphocytic leukemia.

This clone was counted a single time. V usage is TRBV28 and J usage is TRBJ1-3; D is undetermined. The CDR3 consists of 13 residues. V lost 3 bases to trimming and J lost 8 bases, with 11 bases between them. Germline V gene lookup returns CDR1 MDHEN and CDR2 SYDVKM. CDR3 loop: CASSLWFVDTIYF. As DNA, the CDR3 is TGTGCCAGCAGTTTGTGGTTTGTGGACACCATATATTTT.

The rearrangement links TRBV27 to TRBJ2-6; 9 bases align to TRBD2. Trimming cost V 2 bases and J 0 bases; bases outside gene matches: 5. CDR3 size: 18 residues. Germline lookup yields CDR1 MNHEY and CDR2 SMNVEV (reference sequence). The CDR3 region is CASSLGLAGSSGANVLTF. CDR3 DNA sequence: TGTGCCAGCAGTTTAGGGCTAGCGGGGTCCTCTGGGGCCAACGTCCTGACTTTC.

The chain carries TRBV5-1 and TRBJ2-5; TRBD1 matches 8 bases. The CDR3 spans 15 residues. Trimming at V came to 1 base and at J to 6 bases, leaving 8 bases not matched to a gene. Germline CDR1 and CDR2: SGHRS and YFSETQ. As DNA, the CDR3 is TGCGCCAGCAGCTTGTCGCGGCAGGGGGCGAAGACCCAGTACTTC. As protein: CASSLSRQGAKTQYF.

The rearrangement uses TRBV28 and TRBJ1-2; D is unclear. The CDR3 length is 13 residues. V lost 5 bases, J lost 2 bases, and 9 bases lay in between. Germline values: CDR1 MDHEN, CDR2 SYDVKM. The CDR3 reads CASSTPQNYGYTF. As DNA, the CDR3 is TGTGCCAGCAGTACCCCCCAAAACTATGGCTACACCTTC.

The J gene is TRBJ1-2, the V gene TRBV2, with TRBD1 as a possible D gene (6 bases). CDR1 is SNHLY, CDR2 FYNNEI, per germline. This CDR3 spans 14 amino acids. The CDR3 DNA follows: TGTGCAGCCGGGGCGGGGGCATCTAACTATGGCTACACCTTC. Its protein is CAAGAGASNYGYTF.

This rearrangement joins TRBV20-1 to TRBJ1-2; D is possibly TRBD1 (5 bases). CDR1 and CDR2 from the germline V gene are DFQATT and SNEGSKA (reference sequence). This CDR3 is built from 11 residues. V was shortened by 2 bases and J by 7 bases, with 8 bases between the two germline ends. CDR3 nucleotide sequence: TGCAGTGCTAGACAGGGTGGTGGCTACACCTTC. Amino acid sequence: CSARQGGGYTF.

This chain connects TRBV9 to TRBJ2-2; D is possibly TRBD1 or TRBD2 (6 bases each). V lost 6 bases to trimming and J lost 6 bases, with 21 bases between them. Looked up from germline, CDR1 is SGDLS and CDR2 is YYNGEE. The CDR3 length is 16 residues. CDR3 loop: CASTFSGASGAGELFF. CDR3 sequence (DNA): TGTGCCAGCACCTTCTCGGGGGCTTCAGGAGCCGGGGAGCTGTTTTTT.

The chain is built from TRBV5-6 and TRBJ1-2; D call uncertain. Germline V gene data show CDR1 as SGHDT and CDR2 as YYEEEE. V was shortened by 4 bases and J by 4 bases, with 14 bases between the two germline ends. The CDR3 loop spans 14 amino acids. CDR3 DNA sequence: TGTGCCAGCAGCCGTGAGGGCCTAGGCTATGGCTACACCTTC. Translation gives CASSREGLGYGYTF.

The chain carries TRBV6-5 and TRBJ2-2; 7 bases match TRBD1. The germline gives CDR1 MNHEY, CDR2 SVGAGI. With V trimmed by 2 bases and J by 6 bases, 9 bases remained unmatched. CDR3 size: 16 residues. The DNA for the CDR3 is TGTGCCAGCAGTTACCGAGGGGGCCCCTCACCCGGGGAGCTGTTTTTT. Protein product: CASSYRGGPSPGELFF.

The chain uses TRBV11-2 and TRBJ2-7; 7 bases are a match to TRBD1. Germline V gene lookup returns CDR1 SGHAT and CDR2 FQNNGV. The junction had 6 bases not matched to a gene; V was cut back by 5 bases and J by 11 bases. The CDR3 contains 11 residues. As DNA, the CDR3 is TGTGCCAGCAGCGGTGGGACAGTAGAGTACTTC. It codes for CASSGGTVEYF. Full variable domain (missing parts from reference TRBV11-2 and TRBJ2-7): EAGVAQSPRYKIIEKRQSVAFWCNPISGHATLYWYQQILGQGPKLLIQFQNNGVVDDSQLPKDRFSAERLKGVDSTLKIQPAKLEDSAVYLCASSGGTVEYFGPGTRLTVT.

The chain uses TRBV2 and TRBJ1-4; D ambiguous. This CDR3 is built from 14 residues. Germline V lookup: CDR1 SNHLY, CDR2 FYNNEI. Trimming shortened V by 10 bases and J by 0 bases, and 12 bases separated the two germline ends. CDR3 nucleotide sequence: TGTGCCACAACCGACACTACAACTAATGAAAAACTGTTTTTT. Translation: CATTDTTTNEKLFF.

This clone appeared once. The junction shows a germline mismatch at one end, possibly a read error. The genes are TRBV9 and TRBJ2-7, with TRBD2 identical over 13 bases. CDR3 size: 13 residues. Germline CDR1 and CDR2: SGDLS and YYNGEE. CDR3 amino acids: CASSEGTSGTPNF. The CDR3 DNA follows: TGTGCCAGCAGCGAGGGGACTAGCGGGACTCCGAACTTC.

This chain connects TRBV10-3 to TRBJ2-7, with D possibly called TRBD1 or TRBD2 (5 bases each). Germline V gene data show CDR1 as ENHRY and CDR2 as SYGVKD. The CDR3 is made up of 13 amino acids. V lost 2 bases, J lost 6 bases, and 11 bases lay in between. The CDR3 DNA reads as TGTGCCATCAGTGAGGTCAGGGAGCTCGAGCAGTACTTC. Its protein is CAISEVRELEQYF.

A few counts support this clone. The rearrangement joins TRBV11-2 to TRBJ2-3; D gene uncertain. Trimming pared 2 bases from V and 2 bases from J, leaving 8 bases between. This CDR3 has 14 amino acids. Germline CDR1 and CDR2: SGHAT and FQNNGV. The CDR3 nucleotides read TGTGCCAGCAGCTTAAATGTCGACACAGATACGCAGTATTTT. Amino acids: CASSLNVDTDTQYF.

This clone came up a few times. The rearrangement links TRBV11-3 to TRBJ2-3; D gene unclear. Trimming shortened V by 1 base and J by 3 bases, and 8 bases separated the two germline ends. CDR3 length: 14 residues. Germline CDR1 SGHNT, CDR2 YENEEA. CDR3 amino acids: CASSLGDVTDTQYF. For the CDR3, the DNA is TGTGCCAGCAGCTTAGGGGATGTTACAGATACGCAGTATTTT.

The chain links TRBV28 to TRBJ1-5; 10 nucleotides line up with TRBD1. Germline assignment: CDR1 MDHEN and CDR2 SYDVKM. The CDR3 extends over 16 amino acids. The V and J ends lost 3 bases and 2 bases, in that order; junction bases with no gene match: 4. The CDR3 loop is CASSFDRGRGNQPQHF. The CDR3 DNA reads as TGTGCCAGCAGTTTTGACAGGGGGCGCGGCAATCAGCCCCAGCATTTT.

V gene TRBV11-2 combines with J gene TRBJ1-1; tentative D call: TRBD1 (6 bases). The V gene's germline CDR1 is SGHAT and CDR2 FQNNGV. The V and J ends lost 2 bases and 8 bases respectively, with 12 bases between them. CDR3 length: 13 amino acids. CDR3 in DNA: TGTGCCAGCAGCTTATGGGGTGGGGGCGAAGCTTTCTTT. This gives the protein CASSLWGGGEAFF.

The rearrangement joins TRBV7-9 to TRBJ2-7, with D possibly TRBD1 on 5 matching bases. Trimming left V 3 bases short and J 0 bases short, with 9 bases between. Germline V CDR1 and CDR2: SEHNR, FQNEAQ (reference sequence). The CDR3 has 14 amino acids. CDR3 region: CASSFEQDSYEQYF. Written as DNA, the CDR3 is TGTGCCAGCAGCTTCGAACAGGACTCCTACGAGCAGTACTTC.

The J gene is TRBJ2-4, the V gene TRBV18; the match to TRBD2 covers 9 bases. The CDR3 is made up of 17 amino acids. CDR1 and CDR2 from the germline V gene are KGHSH and LQKENI. Germline trimming cut 2 bases from V and 9 bases from J; bases unmatched to any gene: 14. The DNA of the CDR3 is TGTGCCAGCTCACCAAGGGGGCCCCTAGCGGGGTTCGCCATTCAGTACTTC. Translating it yields CASSPRGPLAGFAIQYF.

This clone was picked up one time. V and J are TRBV2 and TRBJ2-2; unclear D gene. Germline CDR1 reads SNHLY; CDR2 reads FYNNEI. The CDR3 has 14 residues. V was cut by 6 bases and J by 1 base, with 9 bases left in between. CDR3 region: CASSPVGNTGELFF. CDR3 DNA: TGTGCCAGCAGCCCCGTGGGGAACACCGGGGAGCTGTTTTTT.

This clone has a single count. The chain joins TRBV30 to TRBJ2-2; D gene unclear. Trimming pared 0 bases from V and 4 bases from J, leaving 6 bases between. Germline V lookup: CDR1 GTSNPN, CDR2 SVGIG (reference sequence). The CDR3 extends over 13 amino acids. In DNA, the CDR3 is TGTGCCTGGAGTGTAATGGGCACCGGGGAGCTGTTTTTT. Its translation: CAWSVMGTGELFF.

The rearrangement links TRBV18 to TRBJ1-1, with unresolved D. Per germline, CDR1 KGHSH and CDR2 LQKENI. V was pared by 4 bases and J by 2 bases, with 8 bases between. The CDR3 is 13 amino acids. In DNA form, the CDR3 reads TGTGCCAGCTCACGGGCCCCAAACACTGAAGCTTTCTTT. It specifies CASSRAPNTEAFF.

V gene TRBV9 combines with J gene TRBJ1-1; 8 bases map to TRBD1. Unmatched junction bases numbered 7, after V lost 5 bases and J lost 1 base. This CDR3 is built from 15 residues. Germline V lookup: CDR1 SGDLS, CDR2 YYNGEE. CDR3 residues: CASSPDRARNTEAFF. The CDR3 region has the DNA TGTGCCAGCAGTCCGGACAGGGCTAGGAACACTGAAGCTTTCTTT.

The V and J genes are TRBV11-2 and TRBJ1-1; 7 positions agree with TRBD1. The CDR3 runs to 15 residues. Trimming removed 5 bases from V and 0 bases from J; junction bases left unmatched: 6. Germline V gene data show CDR1 as SGHAT and CDR2 as FQNNGV. The DNA of the CDR3 is TGTGCCAGCAGCCGTACCACAGGGGTGAACACTGAAGCTTTCTTT. Amino acid sequence: CASSRTTGVNTEAFF.

The V gene is TRBV28, the J gene TRBJ2-5; D may be TRBD1 or TRBD2 (5 bases each). CDR3 size: 10 residues. Germline loops: CDR1 MDHEN, CDR2 SYDVKM. V lost 8 bases and J lost 5, with 6 bases in between. DNA of the CDR3: TGTGCCAGCTGGGGGGAGACCCAGTACTTC. Protein product: CASWGETQYF.

The rearrangement joins TRBV4-2 to TRBJ1-2; possible D gene TRBD1, 5 bases. The CDR3 totals 14 residues. Trimming left V 0 bases short and J 3 bases short, with 8 bases between. The germline V gene encodes CDR1 LGHNA and CDR2 YNFKEQ. The CDR3 nucleotides read TGTGCCAGCAGCCAAGATCCGGGGGACTATGGCTACACCTTC. This encodes CASSQDPGDYGYTF.

This clone was found many times. The rearrangement uses TRBV19 and TRBJ2-3; D is unresolved. The germline gives CDR1 LNHDA, CDR2 SQIVND (reference sequence). Trimming pared 3 bases from V and 6 bases from J, leaving 10 bases between. The CDR3 consists of 13 residues. DNA of the CDR3: TGTGCCAGTAGTATGTACTCGGCCGATACGCAGTATTTT. This codes for CASSMYSADTQYF. Variable domain in full (rest from reference TRBV19 and TRBJ2-3): DGGITQSPKYLFRKEGQNVTLSCEQNLNHDAMYWYRQDPGQGLRLIYYSQIVNDFQKGDIAEGYSVSREKKESFPLTVTSAQKNPTAFYLCASSMYSADTQYFGPGTRLTVL.